The 30 T cell receptor beta chains below were found in one sample sequenced in a study of CD8 T cells in ankylosing spondylitis. One entry per CDR3 protein results from TCRdb running MiXCR on the 5' RACE reads. The table records approximately 240,000 distinct CDR3 sequences, 8% to 11% of them present only once. The sample comprised blood, either unsorted or a sorted T cell fraction (not recorded which). The receptor source for this set is a male donor with ankylosing spondylitis or in good health (not recorded which).

This clonotype was detected many times. The chain is built from TRBV4-1 and TRBJ2-2, with TRBD2 identical over 13 bases. CDR1 and CDR2 from the germline V gene are MGHRA and YSYEKL. This CDR3 region has 17 residues. Trimming took 6 bases from V and 1 from J; bases not matched to a gene: 5. CDR3 residues: CASSPGLAGVNTGELFF. In DNA, the CDR3 is TGCGCCAGCAGTCCTGGACTAGCGGGAGTGAACACCGGGGAGCTGTTTTTT.

The sample holds one count of this clonotype. The chain is built from TRBV30 and TRBJ1-5, with no clear D. This CDR3 comprises 14 residues. V lost 4 bases and J 2 bases, leaving 12 bases between the germline ends. Germline assignment: CDR1 GTSNPN and CDR2 SVGIG (reference sequence). The CDR3 coding sequence is TGTGCCTGGACTAAGGGTTCGGGCAATCAGCCCCAGCATTTT. As protein: CAWTKGSGNQPQHF.

This clonotype showed up just once. CDR3 sequence: CASSPGTELSYEQYF. Here the CDR3 DNA reads TGTGCCAGCAGCCCGGGGACAGAACTTTCCTACGAGCAGTACTTC. The chain is built from TRBV3-1 and TRBJ2-7; the match to TRBD1 covers 7 bases. The V gene end was trimmed by 4 bases and the J gene end by 1 base; junction bases not matched to a gene: 7. The CDR3 extends over 15 amino acids. Germline CDR1 and CDR2: LGHDT and YNNKEL (reference sequence).

This clonotype appeared many times. V gene TRBV29-1 combines with J gene TRBJ2-7, with 7 bases aligning to TRBD1. The CDR3 has 12 amino acids. Germline loops: CDR1 SQVTM, CDR2 ANQGSEA. V trimming: 7 bases; J trimming: 1 base; junction bases outside the gene matches: 4. This chain's CDR3 is CSGGDRSYEQYF. The CDR3 DNA reads TGCAGCGGTGGGGACAGATCCTACGAGCAGTACTTC.

This clonotype was counted ten times or more. The chain couples TRBV18 to TRBJ2-3, with D tentatively TRBD1 (5 bases). V was cut by 6 bases and J by 1 base, with 11 bases left in between. The CDR3 covers 14 residues. The germline CDR1 and CDR2 sequences are KGHSH and LQKENI. In DNA, the CDR3 is TGTGCCAGCTCGCCCCCCAGGGGCACAGATACGCAGTATTTT. Encoded protein: CASSPPRGTDTQYF.

In this sample, this clonotype turned up a few times. The CDR3 sequence: CASSLGAEITGNTIYF. DNA for the CDR3: TGTGCCAGCAGTTTAGGGGCAGAGATTACTGGAAACACCATATATTTT. The J gene is TRBJ1-3, the V gene TRBV12-3 or TRBV12-4; D gene uncertain. This CDR3 has 16 amino acids. Deletions cut 1 base from V and 2 bases from J, with 12 bases between.

This chain connects TRBV6-5 to TRBJ1-1; D unresolved. Trimming pared 9 bases from V and 9 bases from J, leaving 5 bases between. The CDR3 sequence is 8 residues long. Looked up from germline, CDR1 is MNHEY and CDR2 is SVGAGI. DNA of the CDR3: TGTGCCAGTCTTAAAGCTTTCTTT. It is translated as CASLKAFF.

In this sample, this clonotype turned up a few times. V and J are TRBV6-4 and TRBJ1-5; D is ambiguous. Germline V CDR1 and CDR2: MRHNA, SNTAGT. V lost 4 bases and J lost 2, with 12 bases in between. The CDR3 has 15 residues. This chain's CDR3 is CASSVGFSRNQPQHF. DNA of the CDR3: TGTGCCAGCAGTGTAGGCTTTAGTCGCAATCAGCCCCAGCATTTT.

This clonotype was observed at least ten times. DNA for the CDR3: TGTGCCAGCAGGGGAGACAGGGGGAACACTGAAGCTTTCTTT. Translation gives CASRGDRGNTEAFF. The genes are TRBV12-3 or TRBV12-4 and TRBJ1-1; 8 bases are a match to TRBD1. The CDR3 length is 14 residues. The J segment lost 1 base and the V segment lost 6 bases, leaving 4 bases of the junction unmatched.

This chain uses TRBV10-2 with TRBJ2-5; TRBD2 aligns across 10 bases. Germline values: CDR1 WSHSY, CDR2 SAAADI. V trimming: 6 bases; J trimming: 1 base; junction bases outside the gene matches: 2. The CDR3 is made up of 14 amino acids. CDR3 nucleotides: TGCGCCAGCAGACTAGCGGGACTCCAAGAGACCCAGTACTTC. Protein sequence: CASRLAGLQETQYF.

This clonotype was picked up many times. The rearrangement links TRBV5-1 to TRBJ1-6; 7 bases map to TRBD1. The CDR3 is 15 amino acids. The V gene's germline CDR1 is SGHRS and CDR2 YFSETQ. After removal of 7 bases from V and 8 bases from J, the junction contained 12 bases not matched to a gene. The CDR3 reads CASHRTGEVDSPLHF. CDR3 nucleotide sequence: TGCGCCAGCCACCGGACAGGCGAGGTGGATTCACCCCTCCACTTT.

This chain connects TRBV15 to TRBJ2-2; 7 nucleotides line up with TRBD1. CDR1 and CDR2 from the germline V gene are LNHNV and YYDKDF (reference sequence). This CDR3 is 16 amino acids long. The V gene end was trimmed by 1 base and the J gene end by 4 bases; junction bases not matched to a gene: 6. Written as DNA, the CDR3 is TGTGCCACCAGCAGAGTGGGACAGATAGCCACCGGGGAGCTGTTTTTT. Translating gives CATSRVGQIATGELFF.

In its sample, this clonotype was seen many times. This chain uses TRBV5-1 with TRBJ2-3; D is unresolved. Germline V gene sequence: CDR1 SGHRS, CDR2 YFSETQ. V was cut by 5 bases and J by 0 bases, with 10 bases left in between. The CDR3 consists of 14 residues. The CDR3 nucleotides read TGCGCCAGCAGTGGGGTCAGGAGCACAGATACGCAGTATTTT. Protein sequence: CASSGVRSTDTQYF.

This clonotype was seen many times. The rearrangement uses TRBV10-3 and TRBJ1-2, with D possibly matching TRBD1 (5 bases). This CDR3 is built from 14 residues. Germline-derived CDR1 and CDR2 are ENHRY and SYGVKD. V lost 0 bases, J lost 2 bases, and 7 bases lay in between. CDR3 in DNA: TGTGCCATCAGTGAGTCAGGGACCAACTATGGCTACACCTTC. Translated, it gives CAISESGTNYGYTF.

This clonotype has at least ten counts. V usage is TRBV14 and J usage is TRBJ1-6; 9 bases line up with TRBD1. CDR1 is SGHDN, CDR2 FVKESK, per germline. V trimming: 2 bases; J trimming: 7 bases; junction bases outside the gene matches: 3. This CDR3 is built from 15 residues. The CDR3 nucleotides are TGTGCCAGCAGCCAATCCGGGACAGGGAATTCACCCCTCCACTTT. It yields the protein CASSQSGTGNSPLHF. The variable domain in full, completed from reference TRBV14 and TRBJ1-6, reads EAGVTQFPSHSVIEKGQTVTLRCDPISGHDNLYWYRRVMGKEIKFLLHFVKESKQDESGMPNNRFLAERTGGTYSTLKVQPAELEDSGVYFCASSQSGTGNSPLHFGNGTRLTVT.

In its sample, this clonotype was seen many times. The J gene is TRBJ2-3, the V gene TRBV15; D gene ambiguous. The CDR3 is 16 amino acids. V gave up 1 base and J gave up 2 bases, with 13 bases separating them. In germline, CDR1 is LNHNV, CDR2 YYDKDF (reference sequence). CDR3 DNA: TGTGCCACCAGCAGAGTGGGAATTGGCCTCACAGATACGCAGTATTTT. This translates into CATSRVGIGLTDTQYF.

In this sample, this clonotype turned up a few times. The chain uses TRBV3-1 and TRBJ2-7; the D gene is possibly TRBD1 (6 bases). The CDR3 covers 14 residues. Trimming shortened V by 3 bases and J by 1 base, and 10 bases separated the two germline ends. Germline values: CDR1 LGHDT, CDR2 YNNKEL (reference sequence). The CDR3 spells CASSHRTASYEQYF. The DNA of the CDR3 is TGTGCCAGCAGCCACAGGACAGCTTCCTACGAGCAGTACTTC.

This clonotype was detected many times. The J gene is TRBJ1-5, the V gene TRBV13; the match to TRBD1 covers 10 bases. With 5 bases clipped from V and 9 bases from J, the junction kept 4 bases outside the gene matches. CDR3 size: 13 residues. The germline V gene has CDR1 PRHDT and CDR2 FYEKMQ (reference sequence). The CDR3 protein is CASSPTGGWPQHF. CDR3 DNA: TGTGCCAGCAGCCCGACAGGGGGCTGGCCCCAGCATTTT.

In its sample, this clonotype was seen many times. The rearrangement joins TRBV10-3 to TRBJ1-2; D perhaps matches TRBD1 (5 bases). The V gene lost 0 bases and the J gene lost 8 bases, with 13 bases spanning the gap. The CDR3 runs 14 residues. Per the germline V gene, CDR1 is ENHRY and CDR2 is SYGVKD. The CDR3 is CAISESTGTEGYTF. DNA for the CDR3: TGTGCCATCAGTGAGTCGACCGGGACGGAAGGCTACACCTTC.

The rearrangement joins TRBV7-9 to TRBJ1-2, with TRBD1 identical over 8 bases. The J segment lost 8 bases and the V segment lost 6 bases, leaving 11 bases of the junction unmatched. Germline CDR1 reads SEHNR; CDR2 reads FQNEAQ (reference sequence). The CDR3 runs 14 residues. The CDR3 region is CASSLDREVGGYTF. DNA of the CDR3: TGTGCCAGCAGTTTGGACAGGGAAGTAGGGGGCTACACCTTC. The variable domain in full, completed from reference TRBV7-9 and TRBJ1-2, reads DTGVSQNPRHKITKRGQNVTFRCDPISEHNRLYWYRQTLGQGPEFLTYFQNEAQLEKSRLLSDRFSAERPKGSFSTLEIQRTEQGDSAMYLCASSLDREVGGYTFGSGTRLTVV.

This clonotype showed up many times. The V call is TRBV5-1, the J call TRBJ2-5; TRBD2 matches at 7 bases. This CDR3 comprises 16 residues. CDR1 and CDR2 from the germline V gene are SGHRS and YFSETQ. Unmatched junction bases numbered 7, after V lost 0 bases and J lost 2 bases. The chain's CDR3 is CASSLGPSGSQETQYF. In DNA, the CDR3 is TGCGCCAGCAGCTTGGGCCCTAGCGGTTCTCAAGAGACCCAGTACTTC. Supplemented by reference TRBV5-1 and TRBJ2-5, the full variable domain reads KAGVTQTPRYLIKTRGQQVTLSCSPISGHRSVSWYQQTPGQGLQFLFEYFSETQRNKGNFPGRFSGRQFSNSRSEMNVSTLELGDSALYLCASSLGPSGSQETQYFGPGTRLLVL.

This clonotype came up many times. The V call is TRBV4-1, the J call TRBJ1-6; 9 bases are a match to TRBD1. The CDR3 sequence is 17 residues long. Losses at the gene ends were 3 bases for V and 7 bases for J; bases not matched to a gene: 10. CDR1 and CDR2 from the germline V gene are MGHRA and YSYEKL. In DNA, the CDR3 is TGCGCCAGCAGCCACGCCAACCGGGACAGGGACAATTCACCCCTCCACTTT. Translated, it gives CASSHANRDRDNSPLHF.

This clonotype has a count of ten or more. V usage is TRBV20-1 and J usage is TRBJ1-1, with D possibly being TRBD1 (5 bases). The germline V gene encodes CDR1 DFQATT and CDR2 SNEGSKA (reference sequence). The germline V and J ends were trimmed by 1 base and 2 bases, with 11 bases remaining between them. This CDR3 has 14 residues. The CDR3 region is CSARGRGSNTEAFF. CDR3 bases: TGCAGTGCTAGAGGAAGGGGATCAAACACTGAAGCTTTCTTT.

This clonotype was counted ten times or more. The chain recombines TRBV14 with TRBJ2-7, with D unclear. V was shortened by 5 bases and J by 3 bases, with 11 bases between the two germline ends. Germline V gene lookup returns CDR1 SGHDN and CDR2 FVKESK. CDR3 length: 13 amino acids. CDR3 sequence (DNA): TGTGCCAGCAGCTTCACTAAAGGCTACGAGCAGTACTTC. This sequence encodes CASSFTKGYEQYF.

In its sample, this clonotype was seen many times. The rearrangement joins TRBV5-1 to TRBJ1-2, with D possibly TRBD1 on 6 matching bases. The CDR3 contains 14 residues. Trimming cost V 1 base and J 5 bases, with 12 bases left between them. Looked up from germline, CDR1 is SGHRS and CDR2 is YFSETQ. CDR3: CASSLFTGIYGYTF. The CDR3 nucleotides read TGCGCCAGCAGCTTGTTCACAGGGATATATGGCTACACCTTC.

This clonotype was detected many times. V is TRBV20-1 and J is TRBJ2-3, with 8 positions matching TRBD1. Trimming cost V 3 bases and J 5 bases; bases outside gene matches: 4. The CDR3 loop spans 13 amino acids. The germline V gene encodes CDR1 DFQATT and CDR2 SNEGSKA (reference sequence). The CDR3 spells CSASSRGQDTQYF. CDR3 nucleotide sequence: TGCAGTGCTAGTTCCAGGGGGCAAGATACGCAGTATTTT.

This chain uses TRBV5-5 with TRBJ2-1, with 8 bases matching TRBD1. V gave up 4 bases and J gave up 6 bases; unmatched junction bases: 12. Germline loops: CDR1 SGHKS, CDR2 YYEKEE (reference sequence). This CDR3 is 16 amino acids long. The CDR3 region has the DNA TGTGCCAGCAGCCATTCTACCGGGACAGGCGGCAATGAGCAGTTCTTC. Amino acids: CASSHSTGTGGNEQFF. The entire variable domain, with the rest obtained from reference TRBV5-5 and TRBJ2-1, is as follows: DAGVTQSPTHLIKTRGQQVTLRCSPISGHKSVSWYQQVLGQGPQFIFQYYEKEERGRGNFPDRFSARQFPNYSSELNVNALLLGDSALYLCASSHSTGTGGNEQFFGPGTRLTVL.

This clonotype was seen at least ten times. This chain connects TRBV12-3 or TRBV12-4 to TRBJ2-1; 13 nucleotides match TRBD2. The CDR3 extends over 16 amino acids. V gave up 5 bases and J gave up 3 bases; unmatched junction bases: 4. CDR3 sequence reads: CASSTGLAGIYNEQFF. The CDR3 coding sequence is TGTGCCAGCAGTACGGGACTAGCGGGGATCTACAATGAGCAGTTCTTC.

This clonotype was detected ten times or more. V is TRBV20-1 and J is TRBJ1-6, with a tentative D call TRBD1 (6 bases). V was cut by 1 base and J by 6 bases, with 13 bases left in between. Germline V gene sequence: CDR1 DFQATT, CDR2 SNEGSKA (reference sequence). The CDR3 runs to 15 residues. The chain's CDR3 is CSARVTGLPNSPLHF. In nucleotides, the CDR3 is TGCAGTGCTAGAGTGACAGGTCTCCCTAATTCACCCCTCCACTTT.

This clonotype was seen at least ten times. The rearrangement links TRBV6-1 to TRBJ1-1, with a possible D match to TRBD1 (5 bases). Germline V gives CDR1 MNHNS, CDR2 SASEGT. V dropped 0 bases and J dropped 4 bases, with 12 bases sitting between them. The CDR3 loop spans 15 amino acids. The CDR3 spells CASSEARGRATEAFF. The DNA of the CDR3 is TGTGCCAGCAGTGAAGCGAGGGGCCGGGCCACTGAAGCTTTCTTT.